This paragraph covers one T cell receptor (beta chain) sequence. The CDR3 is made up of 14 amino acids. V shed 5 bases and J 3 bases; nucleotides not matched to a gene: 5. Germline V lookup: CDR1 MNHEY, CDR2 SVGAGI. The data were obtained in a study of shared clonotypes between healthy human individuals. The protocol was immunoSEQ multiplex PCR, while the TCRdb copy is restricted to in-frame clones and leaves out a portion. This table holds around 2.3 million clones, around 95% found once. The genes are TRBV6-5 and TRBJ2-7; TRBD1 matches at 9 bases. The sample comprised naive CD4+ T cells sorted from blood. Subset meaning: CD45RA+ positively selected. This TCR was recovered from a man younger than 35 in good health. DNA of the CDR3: TGTGCCAGCAGTCGTCCGGGACAGGGCTACGAGCAGTACTTC. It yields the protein CASSRPGQGYEQYF.